This T cell receptor (beta chain) derives from a study of shared clonotypes between healthy human individuals. Notes on the study in general: Incomplete sequencing of sorted subsets was indicated by rarefaction despite large depth. Enrolling few donors narrowed the genetic and exposure-history diversity that was represented.

A remark on this clone: Antigen: not known.

Genomic DNA from each subset was divided evenly over several immunoSEQ plates. Generated by immunoSEQ multiplex PCR, the TCRdb table keeps only in-frame clones and is missing some. The sample gives hundreds of thousands of clones, approximately 92% of which show up once; around 24% is in the top ten. CD45RO-negative, CCR7-selected cells formed the naive CD8 fraction, which excluded terminally differentiated effector memory CD45RA+ cells. There are 11 residues in the CDR3. Between the trimmed V and J ends, which lost 5 bases and 3 bases, there was a span of 6 bases. Germline V gives CDR1 SGHRS, CDR2 YFSETQ.

The clonotype was recovered from a man aged 25 to 40 in good health. The chain links TRBV5-1 to TRBJ2-7; D ambiguous. The sequenced sample was naive CD8+ T cells sorted from blood. The DNA for the CDR3 is TGCGCCAGCAGTCTTTACTACGAGCAGTACTTC. This gives the protein CASSLYYEQYF.